A selection of T cell receptor beta chains follows, all from one sample in a study of T-cell memory formation after mild COVID-19. TCRdb re-analysed the 5' RACE reads in MiXCR, keeping a single row per CDR3 protein. The profile shows hundreds of thousands of distinct CDR3 sequences, roughly 15% of them singletons. Sequencing was performed on PBMCs or a T cell subset sorted from them (not recorded which). Receptors originate from a young man who had mild COVID-19 (a few samples of this study predate the infection). Cell type and time point are not known. The CDR3 runs from the conserved cysteine through the conserved F or W. D genes are given only for firm matches. Not every row has a clone size; where given, it reads once, few, many or a size class.

d_call	v_call	j_call	clone_size	cdr3_nt	cdr3_aa
.	TRBV29-1	TRBJ1-2	few	TGCAGCGTTGAAGTTGACTATGGCTACACCTTC	CSVEVDYGYTF
TRBD1	TRBV7-2	TRBJ1-3	few	TGTGCCAGCAGCTTGTCCTCTGGACAGGCAATCTCTGGAAACACCATATATTTT	CASSLSSGQAISGNTIYF
.	TRBV6-1	TRBJ1-6	.	TGTGCCAGCAGTGAGACCTGGGAAAGGGATAATTCACCCCTCCACTTT	CASSETWERDNSPLHF
TRBD1	TRBV6-5	TRBJ1-2	.	TGTGCCAGCAGCTACACAGGGGAAGATGGCTACACCTTC	CASSYTGEDGYTF
.	TRBV15	TRBJ1-1	.	TGTGCCACCAGCAGAGTATACAGGGACACTGAAGCTTTCTTT	CATSRVYRDTEAFF
TRBD1	TRBV6-5	TRBJ2-1	few	TGTGCCAGCAGTCATACAGGGGATGAGCAGTTCTTC	CASSHTGDEQFF
.	TRBV20-1	TRBJ1-1	.	TGCAGTGCTGCAGGGTCGAACACTGAAGCTTTCTTT	CSAAGSNTEAFF
.	TRBV29-1	TRBJ2-5	.	TGCAGCGTTGAAAGGGGCAGGGGTATACAAGAGACCCAGTACTTC	CSVERGRGIQETQYF
.	TRBV7-3	TRBJ2-2	.	TGTGCCAGCAGCGGAGGGTCACACACCGGGGAGCTGTTTTTT	CASSGGSHTGELFF
.	TRBV4-3	TRBJ2-1	few	TGCGCCAGCAGCCAACTCGGGACTGGCAAGGCCTATGGTGAGCAGTTCTTC	CASSQLGTGKAYGEQFF
.	TRBV7-9	TRBJ1-4	.	TGTGCCAGCAGCTCCAACGGGGCCTCAACTAATGAAAAACTGTTTTTT	CASSSNGASTNEKLFF
TRBD2	TRBV15	TRBJ2-3	.	TGTGCCACCAGCAGATTCCAGACTAGCGGGGGTACAGATACGCAGTATTTT	CATSRFQTSGGTDTQYF
.	TRBV6-5	TRBJ2-7	.	TGTGCCACCTTCAAGGGGGTTGCACAGGGGACTTACGAGCAGTACTTC	CATFKGVAQGTYEQYF
TRBD1	TRBV6-1	TRBJ1-5	few	TGTGCCAGCAGAACAGACAGGGTCTCCCAGCCCCAGCATTTT	CASRTDRVSQPQHF
.	TRBV7-8	TRBJ2-6	few	TGTGCCAGCAGCTTAGCCCGGAGAGGCAGACCGTCTATCTCTGGGGCCAACGTCCTGACTTTC	CASSLARRGRPSISGANVLTF
TRBD1	TRBV5-1	TRBJ2-3	few	TGCGCCAGCAGCTTAGACAGGGTCGGCACAGATACGCAGTATTTT	CASSLDRVGTDTQYF
.	TRBV11-3	TRBJ2-3	.	TGTGCCAGCAGCGGAGACTACACAGATACGCAGTATTTT	CASSGDYTDTQYF
.	TRBV28	TRBJ1-3	few	TGTGCCAGCAGTTCCCTCGACAGGAACAAGTATTTT	CASSSLDRNKYF
.	TRBV11-3	TRBJ2-1	few	TGTGCCAGCAGCGATGCGCGGAGCTCCTACAATGAGCAGTTCTTC	CASSDARSSYNEQFF
TRBD1	TRBV12-3/TRBV12-4	TRBJ1-2	.	TGTGCCAGCAGACAGGGGGCGATCGGCTACACCTTC	CASRQGAIGYTF
TRBD1	TRBV5-6	TRBJ1-6	few	TGTGCCAGCAGCTGGGACAGGGGAACTTCACCCCTCCACTTT	CASSWDRGTSPLHF
.	TRBV6-1	TRBJ2-3	.	TGTGCCAGCAGTGAAATCGGCCTCACAGATACGCAGTATTTT	CASSEIGLTDTQYF
.	TRBV5-5	TRBJ2-1	.	TGTGCCAGTGACGGTACACTCAAGTCCTACAATGAGCAGTTCTTC	CASDGTLKSYNEQFF
TRBD2	TRBV11-2	TRBJ2-5	.	TGTGCCAGCAGCTCGGGACTAGCGGTTCATCAAGAGACCCAGTACTTC	CASSSGLAVHQETQYF
TRBD1	TRBV11-2	TRBJ2-1	few	TGTGCCAGCAGCTCCCGGGACAGGGACTTGCATTACAATGAGCAGTTCTTC	CASSSRDRDLHYNEQFF
.	TRBV12-3/TRBV12-4	TRBJ1-2	.	TGTGCCAGCAGTCCTATGGCGATCTATGGCTACACCTTC	CASSPMAIYGYTF
TRBD1	TRBV2	TRBJ1-6	few	TGTGCCAGCAGCTGGACAGGGAGCTCCTATAATTCACCCCTCCACTTT	CASSWTGSSYNSPLHF
.	TRBV18	TRBJ1-5	many	TGTGCCAGCAGTCCCCCGGGGGGAAATCAGCCCCAGCATTTT	CASSPPGGNQPQHF
TRBD2	TRBV4-3	TRBJ2-5	.	TGCGCCAGCAGCCCTCTACGGGGTAGCGGGGGCGTACAAGAGACCCAGTACTTC	CASSPLRGSGGVQETQYF
.	TRBV5-6	TRBJ1-6	.	TGTGCCAGCAGCTTGCGTCAGCCCGGCTCACCCCTCCACTTT	CASSLRQPGSPLHF
.	TRBV4-2	TRBJ1-2	.	TGTGCCAGCAGCCAAGCCCCTGAGGGTGGCCATGGCTACACCTTC	CASSQAPEGGHGYTF
TRBD1	TRBV29-1	TRBJ1-1	few	TGCAGCGCCAACAGGGGGCCCCGCGAAGGAGAAGCTTTCTTT	CSANRGPREGEAFF
.	TRBV4-1	TRBJ2-2	few	TGCGCCAGCAGCCAAGGTCCGTCGACCGGGGAGCTGTTTTTT	CASSQGPSTGELFF
TRBD1	TRBV7-6	TRBJ1-6	.	TGTGCCAGCAGCAAAACAGGGGCAGGTCCCCTCCACTTT	CASSKTGAGPLHF
TRBD1	TRBV12-3/TRBV12-4	TRBJ1-4	.	TGTGCCAGCAGACGGGGACAGACGAATGAAAAACTGTTTTTT	CASRRGQTNEKLFF
.	TRBV10-3	TRBJ1-1	.	TGTGCCATCTCGCCCGGGAACACTGAAGCTTTCTTT	CAISPGNTEAFF
.	TRBV6-2/TRBV6-3	TRBJ2-3	.	TGTGCCAGCAGTTACTTGTATACGCAGTATTTT	CASSYLYTQYF
.	TRBV10-3	TRBJ1-2	few	TGTGCCATCAGCTCGGACAGCTATGGCTACACCTTC	CAISSDSYGYTF
TRBD1	TRBV20-1	TRBJ2-5	many	TGCAGTGCACCTCGACAGGGAAAGACCCAGTACTTC	CSAPRQGKTQYF
TRBD1	TRBV24-1	TRBJ2-1	many	TGTGCCACCAGTGACTTTCGGGACAGGGTCGGAAATGAGCAGTTCTTC	CATSDFRDRVGNEQFF
TRBD2	TRBV5-1	TRBJ2-2	.	TGCGCCAGCAGCTTGGAGCTAGCGGGGGCCAACACCGGGGAGCTGTTTTTT	CASSLELAGANTGELFF
.	TRBV7-2	TRBJ1-2	.	TGTGCCAGCAGCTCCGGCATGGGAGGCTACACCTTC	CASSSGMGGYTF
.	TRBV29-1	TRBJ1-1	few	TGCAGCGTTGCGGGGAGGTGGACTGAAGCTTTCTTT	CSVAGRWTEAFF
.	TRBV7-9	TRBJ1-2	.	TGTGCCAGCTGGGACAATCCAAACTATGGCTACACCTTC	CASWDNPNYGYTF
TRBD1	TRBV5-1	TRBJ1-1	many	TGCGCCAGCAGCTCGGGACAGGGGGGAACTGAAGCTTTCTTT	CASSSGQGGTEAFF
TRBD1	TRBV10-3	TRBJ1-3	few	TGTGCCATCGGGACAGGGGTCTCTGGAAACACCATATATTTT	CAIGTGVSGNTIYF
TRBD2	TRBV7-8	TRBJ2-3	few	TGTGCCAGCAGCACCCGGACTAGCGGGGGGGCAGATACGCAGTATTTT	CASSTRTSGGADTQYF
TRBD1	TRBV20-1	TRBJ1-1	few	TGCAGTGCTAGAGACCGGACAGGTGGCGGGACTGAAGCTTTCTTT	CSARDRTGGGTEAFF
TRBD2	TRBV5-1	TRBJ2-7	few	TGCGCCAGCAGCTTGGCACTAGCGGGGGATTACGAGCAGTACTTC	CASSLALAGDYEQYF